The entry below gives a single TCR beta chain sequence along with its context. The source of the sample is a study of cytomegalovirus exposure and HLA in healthy donors. This CDR3 region has 15 residues. V was clipped by 3 bases and J by 0 bases, with 8 bases between them. Germline assignment: CDR1 PRHDT and CDR2 FYEKMQ (reference sequence). The PCR contained 60 Vbeta and 13 Jbeta primers. Only in-frame clones appear in the TCRdb table, and some are missing; sequencing was by immunoSEQ multiplex PCR. Of 200,000 or so clones detected, about four fifths appear once; the ten largest clones hold roughly 0.095%.

The chain links TRBV13 to TRBJ1-4; no clear D. The TCR was taken from a boy aged 2 to 9 in good health and CMV-seronegative. The sequenced sample consisted of PBMCs. DNA of the CDR3: TGTGCCAGCAGCTTTCGGCGGACAACTAATGAAAAACTGTTTTTT. Translation gives CASSFRRTTNEKLFF.